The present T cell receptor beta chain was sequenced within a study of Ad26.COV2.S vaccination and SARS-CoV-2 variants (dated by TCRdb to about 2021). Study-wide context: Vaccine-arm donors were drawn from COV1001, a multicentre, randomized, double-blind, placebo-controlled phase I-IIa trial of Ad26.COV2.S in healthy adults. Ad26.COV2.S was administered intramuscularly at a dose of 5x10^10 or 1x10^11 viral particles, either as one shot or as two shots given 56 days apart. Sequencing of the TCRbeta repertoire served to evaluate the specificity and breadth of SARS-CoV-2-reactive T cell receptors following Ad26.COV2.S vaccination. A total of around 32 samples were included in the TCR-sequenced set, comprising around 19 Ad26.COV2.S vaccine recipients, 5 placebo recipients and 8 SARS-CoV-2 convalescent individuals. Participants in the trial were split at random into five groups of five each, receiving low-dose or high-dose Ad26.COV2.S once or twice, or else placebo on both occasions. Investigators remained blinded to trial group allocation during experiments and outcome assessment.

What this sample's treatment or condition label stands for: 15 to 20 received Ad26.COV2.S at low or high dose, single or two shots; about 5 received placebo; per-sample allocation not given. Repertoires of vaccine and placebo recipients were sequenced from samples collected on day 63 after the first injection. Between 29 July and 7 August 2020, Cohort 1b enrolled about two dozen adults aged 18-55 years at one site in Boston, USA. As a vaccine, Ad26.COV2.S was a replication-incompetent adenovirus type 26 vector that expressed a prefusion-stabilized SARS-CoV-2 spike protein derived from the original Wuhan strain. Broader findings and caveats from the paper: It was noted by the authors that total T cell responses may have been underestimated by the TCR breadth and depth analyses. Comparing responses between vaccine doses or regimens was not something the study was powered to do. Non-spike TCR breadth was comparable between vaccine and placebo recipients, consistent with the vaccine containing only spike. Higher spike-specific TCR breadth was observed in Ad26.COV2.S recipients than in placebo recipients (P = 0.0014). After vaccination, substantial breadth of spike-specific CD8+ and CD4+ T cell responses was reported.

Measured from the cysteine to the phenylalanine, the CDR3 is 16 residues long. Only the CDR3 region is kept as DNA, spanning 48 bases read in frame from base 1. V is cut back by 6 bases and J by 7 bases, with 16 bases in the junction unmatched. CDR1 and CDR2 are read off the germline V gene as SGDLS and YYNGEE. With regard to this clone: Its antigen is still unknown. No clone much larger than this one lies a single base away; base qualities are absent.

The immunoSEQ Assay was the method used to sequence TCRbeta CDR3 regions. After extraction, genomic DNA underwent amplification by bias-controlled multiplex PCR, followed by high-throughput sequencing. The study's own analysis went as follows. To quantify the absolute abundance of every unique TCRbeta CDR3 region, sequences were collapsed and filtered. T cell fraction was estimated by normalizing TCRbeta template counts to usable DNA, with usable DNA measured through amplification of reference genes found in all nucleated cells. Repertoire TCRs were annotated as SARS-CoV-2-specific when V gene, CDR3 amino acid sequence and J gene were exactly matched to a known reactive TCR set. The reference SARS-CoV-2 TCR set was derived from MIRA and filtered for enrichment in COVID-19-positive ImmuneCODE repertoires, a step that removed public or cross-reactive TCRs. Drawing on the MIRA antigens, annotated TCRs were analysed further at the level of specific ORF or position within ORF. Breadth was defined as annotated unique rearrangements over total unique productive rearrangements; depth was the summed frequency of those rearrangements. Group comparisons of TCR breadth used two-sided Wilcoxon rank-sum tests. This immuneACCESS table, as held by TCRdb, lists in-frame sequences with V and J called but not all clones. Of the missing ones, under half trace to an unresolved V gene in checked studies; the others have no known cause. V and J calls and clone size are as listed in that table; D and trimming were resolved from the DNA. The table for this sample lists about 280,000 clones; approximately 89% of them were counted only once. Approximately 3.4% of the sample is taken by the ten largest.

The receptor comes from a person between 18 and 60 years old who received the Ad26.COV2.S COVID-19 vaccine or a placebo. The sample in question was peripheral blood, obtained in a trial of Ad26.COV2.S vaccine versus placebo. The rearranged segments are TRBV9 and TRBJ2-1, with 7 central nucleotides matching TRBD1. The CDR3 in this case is CASTSGTAGLLNEQFF. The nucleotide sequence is TGTGCCAGCACATCCGGGACAGCAGGCCTACTGAATGAGCAGTTCTTC. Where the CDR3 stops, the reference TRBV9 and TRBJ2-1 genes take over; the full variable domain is DSGVTQTPKHLITATGQRVTLRCSPRSGDLSVYWYQQSLDQGLQFLIQYYNGEERAKGNILERFSAQQFPDLHSELNLSSLELGDSALYFCASTSGTAGLLNEQFFGPGTRLTVL.